These 18 T cell receptor beta chains were sequenced from one sample in a study of T cells in narcolepsy. The protocol was immunoSEQ multiplex PCR, while the TCRdb copy is restricted to in-frame clones and leaves out a portion. Of under 35,000 clones in the sample, roughly 77% were seen once. Sequenced input: CD45RA- memory CD4+ T cells from PBMCs. Source of these receptors: a human donor with narcolepsy.

The table lists this clone with a count of one. CDR3 sequence: CASSRLTRDRVVANEKLFF. The CDR3 DNA sequence: TGTGCCAGCAGCCGGTTAACACGGGACAGGGTGGTTGCTAATGAAAAACTGTTTTTT. The V gene is TRBV5-5, the J gene TRBJ1-4; TRBD1 aligns across 9 bases. The CDR3 has 19 amino acids. V lost 4 bases, J lost 3 bases, and 16 bases stayed unmatched. From germline, CDR1 is SGHKS and CDR2 YYEKEE (reference sequence).

This sequence joins TRBV7-2 and TRBJ1-2, with D perhaps matching TRBD1 (6 bases). CDR1 is SGHTA, CDR2 FQGNSA, per germline. V dropped 5 bases and J dropped 1 base, with 17 bases sitting between them. CDR3 size: 16 residues. CDR3 protein: CASSRGGATVNYGYTF. The CDR3 bases are TGTGCCAGCAGCCGAGGGGGAGCGACAGTTAACTATGGCTACACCTTC. Full variable domain (rest looked up from reference TRBV7-2 and TRBJ1-2): GAGVSQSPSNKVTEKGKDVELRCDPISGHTALYWYRQSLGQGLEFLIYFQGNSAPDKSGLPSDRFSAERTGGSVSTLTIQRTQQEDSAVYLCASSRGGATVNYGYTFGSGTRLTVV.

The V and J genes are TRBV29-1 and TRBJ1-4; 10 nucleotides match TRBD1. Germline V gene lookup returns CDR1 SQVTM and CDR2 ANQGSEA. J was trimmed by 7 bases and V by 0 bases; bases with no gene match: 11. The CDR3 extends over 17 amino acids. The CDR3 loop is CSVEEHRQGARSEKLFF. For the CDR3, the DNA is TGCAGCGTTGAAGAACATAGACAGGGGGCCCGGAGTGAAAAACTGTTTTTT.

The chain carries TRBV7-9 and TRBJ2-7; the D is unclear. V was shortened by 5 bases and J by 2 bases, with 7 bases between the two germline ends. CDR3 size: 12 residues. Germline V gives CDR1 SEHNR, CDR2 FQNEAQ (reference sequence). CDR3 residues: CASSPEPYEQYF. DNA for the CDR3: TGTGCCAGCAGCCCGGAGCCCTACGAGCAGTACTTC.

The gene calls are TRBV12-2 and TRBJ2-3; TRBD2, the table's D call, lacks a check against the DNA. TRBV12-2 is flagged as a pseudogene. The CDR3 runs 19 residues. The CDR3 region is CASRYRTSGRNLSTDTQYF. CDR3 in DNA: TGTGCAAGTCGCTATAGGACTAGCGGGAGGAACCTGAGCACAGATACGCAGTATTTT.

The chain has TRBV21-1 and TRBJ2-1; the table names TRBD1, a call not compared with the DNA. TRBV21-1 is recorded as a pseudogene. The CDR3 is 18 residues long. The CDR3 nucleotides read TGTGCCAGCAGCAAAGCGCAGTTTCAGGGGCGGGCCTACAATGAGCAGTTCTTC. The encoded protein is CASSKAQFQGRAYNEQFF.

The rearrangement links TRBV6-1 to TRBJ2-5; no definite D call. Between the trimmed V and J ends, which lost 2 bases and 1 base, there was a span of 5 bases. This CDR3 is 13 amino acids long. Germline V gene data show CDR1 as MNHNS and CDR2 as SASEGT. In nucleotides, the CDR3 is TGTGCCAGCAGTGAAATCTCCCAAGAGACCCAGTACTTC. Its protein product is CASSEISQETQYF.

V usage is TRBV5-4 and J usage is TRBJ2-6; D remains unclear. Germline V gene lookup returns CDR1 SGHNT and CDR2 YYREEE (reference sequence). The ends were cut back, 3 bases at V and 2 bases at J, with 9 bases in the middle. The CDR3 spans 15 residues. The CDR3 nucleotides are TGTGCCAGCAGCTCCGGTTCTCCTGGGGCCAACGTCCTGACTTTC. This gives the protein CASSSGSPGANVLTF.

The chain employs TRBV6-1 and TRBJ1-3; perhaps TRBD1 as D (5 bases). The CDR3 is 14 amino acids. Germline lookup yields CDR1 MNHNS and CDR2 SASEGT. CDR3 in amino acids: CGVKQATGGNTIYF. In DNA, the CDR3 is TGTGGAGTAAAACAGGCCACGGGGGGAAACACCATATATTTT.

The table lists this clone with a few counts. The rearrangement links TRBV18 to TRBJ1-5; D remains unclear. The V end lost 2 bases, the J end lost 3 bases, and 2 bases lay between the germline ends. Germline assignment: CDR1 KGHSH and CDR2 LQKENI. The CDR3 is made up of 12 amino acids. The DNA for the CDR3 is TGTGCCAGCTCACCAGCCAATCAGCCCCAGCATTTT. This sequence encodes CASSPANQPQHF.

The J gene is TRBJ2-7, the V gene TRBV15; TRBD1 or TRBD2 may be the D gene (5 bases each). CDR1 is LNHNV, CDR2 YYDKDF, per germline (reference sequence). The V and J ends lost 0 bases and 6 bases respectively, with 12 bases between them. The CDR3 runs to 14 residues. The CDR3 sequence: CATSRDGTRTEQYF. As DNA, the CDR3 is TGTGCCACCAGCAGAGATGGGACGAGGACCGAGCAGTACTTC.

The chain has TRBV6-4 and TRBJ2-1, with a tentative D call TRBD1 (7 bases). V was clipped by 0 bases and J by 6 bases, with 12 bases between them. Germline lookup yields CDR1 MRHNA and CDR2 SNTAGT. The length of the CDR3 is 15 residues. The DNA for the CDR3 is TGTGCCAGCAGTGACTCGGATCAGGGGGGCAATGAGCAGTTCTTC. This codes for CASSDSDQGGNEQFF.

The genes are TRBV15 and TRBJ1-4; TRBD1 matches at 8 bases. V trimming: 2 bases; J trimming: 1 base; junction bases outside the gene matches: 3. Germline values: CDR1 LNHNV, CDR2 YYDKDF (reference sequence). The CDR3 extends over 16 amino acids. The CDR3 region is CATSRYRGVTNEKLFF. Here the CDR3 DNA reads TGTGCCACCAGCAGATACAGGGGGGTAACTAATGAAAAACTGTTTTTT.

The chain couples TRBV19 to TRBJ1-3; 8 bases fit TRBD1. V gave up 6 bases and J gave up 0 bases; unmatched junction bases: 4. CDR3 size: 15 residues. Looked up from germline, CDR1 is LNHDA and CDR2 is SQIVND (reference sequence). This CDR3 is CASRRDRSSGNTIYF. The CDR3 DNA reads TGTGCCAGTAGAAGGGACAGGAGCTCTGGAAACACCATATATTTT.

V usage is TRBV14 and J usage is TRBJ2-3; 8 positions match TRBD2. CDR1 SGHDN and CDR2 FVKESK come from the germline V gene. V lost 3 bases and J lost 5; bases outside the gene matches: 13. This CDR3 has 17 residues. The CDR3 coding sequence is TGTGCCAGCAGCCACTCAAGAACCGGGACTAGTTTAGATACGCAGTATTTT. This codes for CASSHSRTGTSLDTQYF.

The chain is built from TRBV5-6 and TRBJ2-2; D gene ambiguous. The CDR3 is 13 amino acids. In germline, CDR1 is SGHDT, CDR2 YYEEEE. Trimming removed 0 bases from V and 5 bases from J, with 5 bases in between. This chain's CDR3 is CASSLGFTGELFF. The CDR3 nucleotides are TGTGCCAGCAGCTTGGGCTTTACCGGGGAGCTGTTTTTT.

The chain combines TRBV30 with TRBJ2-2; D call uncertain. The ends were cut back, 0 bases at V and 3 bases at J, with 2 bases in the middle. The CDR3 has 12 amino acids. Germline CDR1 is GTSNPN and CDR2 is SVGIG (reference sequence). CDR3 amino acids: CAWSVYTGELFF. Here the CDR3 DNA reads TGTGCCTGGAGTGTCTACACCGGGGAGCTGTTTTTT.

This clone was counted between two and nine times. J is TRBJ1-2 and V is TRBV2; D not certain. Per the germline V gene, CDR1 is SNHLY and CDR2 is FYNNEI. CDR3 length: 13 residues. Trimming took 4 bases from V and 4 from J, leaving 10 bases between them. The CDR3 DNA follows: TGTGCCAGCAGTGGAGACGGCATCTATGGCTACACCTTC. Protein: CASSGDGIYGYTF.